In its sample, the clone carrying this T cell receptor (beta chain) ranks as large. Its specificity is unknown. This sample was included in a study of circulating CD8 cells and anti-PD-1 response in melanoma. Study-wide results and limits: Patients included both untreated and previously treated individuals. Clonotype sharing was highest between DPOS and TIGIT subsets.

Live CD3+CD8+TCRalphabeta+ cells were sorted into four subsets by PD-1 and/or TIGIT. The QIAseq Immune Repertoire TCR panel built the libraries from around 15 ng of total RNA. One entry per CDR3 protein, called by TCRdb with MiXCR from the reads. This table has 400 to 450 distinct CDR3 sequences, 4% to 5% appearing once. This specimen was CD8+ T cells from PBMCs, taken at baseline or after one month of anti-PD-1 therapy (not recorded which). The receptor's source is a human donor with melanoma.

This CDR3 reads CASSQVSGTGWEQYF. The DNA for the CDR3 is TGCGCCAGCAGCCAAGTATCCGGGACAGGGTGGGAGCAGTACTTC. This chain uses TRBV4-1 with TRBJ2-7; 9 bases are shared with TRBD1. CDR1 and CDR2 from the germline V gene are MGHRA and YSYEKL. This CDR3 region has 15 residues. With 1 base clipped from V and 7 bases from J, the junction kept 8 bases outside the gene matches.